This T cell receptor (beta chain) appears in the sequencing data of a study of blood T cell repertoires in COVID-19 (dated by TCRdb to 2019 to 2021). In terms of the full investigation: Samples from collaborators originated in the United States, Italy and Spain and spanned both the acute and convalescent phases of COVID-19. The material from the prospective study consisted of cDNA or gDNA derived from T cells, B-cell-depleted T cells, or PBMCs. The repertoires were released in a freely available public database intended as a resource for research on the immune response to SARS-CoV-2. The dataset comprised deeply sampled blood TCRbeta repertoires from subjects exposed to, actively infected with, or recovered from COVID-19. Samples were obtained from the ongoing ImmuneRACE study (first 160 participants) and from 1,000 to 1,500 subjects provided by 6 global collaborators. The sample metadata nearly always contained a de-identified subject ID, COVID-19 status, age in years and sex. HLA class I and class II types, where available, came from metadata supplied by the sample provider rather than from assay-based typing.

Trimming leaves V shorter by 0 bases and J shorter by 4 bases, with the junction holding 7 bases beyond the gene matches. CDR1 and CDR2, per the germline V gene, are SGDLS and YYNGEE. The CDR3 contains 19 residues, cysteine and phenylalanine counted. Only the CDR3 part of the read is kept: 57 bases, read in frame from the first base. TCRbeta CDR3 regions were amplified from genomic DNA using the immunoSEQ Assay, a bias-controlled multiplex PCR. Per the authors' processing: The number of nucleated cells in each sample was estimated by amplification of reference gene primers within the assay. To quantify the absolute abundance of each unique TCRbeta CDR3 rearrangement, sequence reads were collapsed and filtered. For each sample, productive Simpson clonality was calculated by taking the square root of Simpson's diversity index across productive rearrangements. Drawn from immuneACCESS, this table holds only the in-frame rearrangements with V and J called that TCRdb kept. Clones are partly lost; checked studies trace under half to an unresolved V gene and leave the rest unexplained. Clone size and V and J calls were adopted from that table, with D and trimming inferred from the DNA. The sample yields roughly 380,000 clones; around 87% were counted once. 1% to 1.5% of the sample comes from the top ten.

Participants in the prospective study were aged roughly 18 to 100 years, lived in 20 to 30 United States geographic areas, and enrolled through a virtual design. In the prospective study, participants were assigned to cohorts based on the clinical history participants reported in a screening survey and a study questionnaire. ImmuneRACE Cohort 3 recovered participants were defined by two consecutive negative NP/OP PCR tests, healthcare professional clearance, or symptom resolution. Each participant in the prospective study had whole blood, serum and a nasopharyngeal or oropharyngeal swab collected by mobile phlebotomists. Over a roughly 2-month period, participants in the prospective study had the option of providing additional blood draws and questionnaires. Prospective study blood samples were shipped either frozen or at room temperature before DNA extraction. Overall study results and their limits: The amount of clinical and demographic metadata varied by source and participant and was provided uncurated.

About this clone itself: Its target antigen remains unknown. No much larger clone is present one base from it, and per-base qualities are unavailable.

The receptor was derived from a man aged 25-45 years who had recovered from COVID-19. Sequenced sample: PBMCs or T cells enriched from blood (not recorded which). The chain is encoded by TRBV9 joined to TRBJ2-2; a stretch of 15 junction bases matches TRBD2. For the CDR3, the sequence is CASSVARTSGGAVTGELFF. The nucleotide sequence reads as follows: TGTGCCAGCAGCGTAGCCCGGACTAGCGGGGGGGCGGTCACCGGGGAGCTGTTTTTT.